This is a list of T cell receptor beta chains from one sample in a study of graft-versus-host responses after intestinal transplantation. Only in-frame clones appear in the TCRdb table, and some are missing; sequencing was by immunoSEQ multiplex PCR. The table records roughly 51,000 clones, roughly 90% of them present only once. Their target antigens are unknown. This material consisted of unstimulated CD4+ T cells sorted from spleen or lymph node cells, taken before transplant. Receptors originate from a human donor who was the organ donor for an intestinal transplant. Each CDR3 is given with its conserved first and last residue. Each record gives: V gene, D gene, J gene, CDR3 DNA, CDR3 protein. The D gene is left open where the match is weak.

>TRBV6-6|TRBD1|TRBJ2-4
TGTGCCAGCAGTAACACAGGGGGCGGCAAAAACATTCAGTACTTC
CASSNTGGGKNIQYF
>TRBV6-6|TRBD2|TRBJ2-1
TGTGCCAGCAGGGATACTAGCGGGAGCAATGAGCAGTTCTTC
CASRDTSGSNEQFF
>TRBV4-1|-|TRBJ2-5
TGCGCCAGCAGCCCCCGAGCCCCAGGGAATAAAGAGACCCAGTACTTC
CASSPRAPGNKETQYF
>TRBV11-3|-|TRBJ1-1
TGTGCCAGCAGCCGCGGGGGGATCAACACTGAAGCTTTCTTT
CASSRGGINTEAFF
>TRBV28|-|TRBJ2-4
TGTGCCAGCATGGAGAGCGGGCTCGCCAAAAACATTCAGTACTTC
CASMESGLAKNIQYF
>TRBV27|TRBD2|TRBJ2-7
TGTGCCAGCAGTTCAAAGGCTAGCGGCTATTACGAGCAGTACTTC
CASSSKASGYYEQYF
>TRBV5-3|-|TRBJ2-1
TGTGCCAGAAGCTTGGGCAGGGTCACCTACAATGAGCAGTTCTTC
CARSLGRVTYNEQFF
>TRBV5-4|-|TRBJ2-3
TGTGCAACGAGTCCAGCAGGAGGAGGCAGAAACACAGATACGCAGTATTTT
CATSPAGGGRNTDTQYF
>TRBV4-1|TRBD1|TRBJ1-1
TGCGCCAGCAGCCCGGGACAGGGGGCGCCCACTGAAGCTTTCTTT
CASSPGQGAPTEAFF
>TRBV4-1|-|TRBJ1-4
TGCGCCAGCAGCCAAGCGATGTCGCGATCAAATGAAAAACTGTTTTTT
CASSQAMSRSNEKLFF
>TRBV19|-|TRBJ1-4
TGTGCCAGTAGTAGGGCCCCCGTAACTAATGAAAAACTGTTTTTT
CASSRAPVTNEKLFF
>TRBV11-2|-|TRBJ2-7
TGTGCCAGCAGCGTCGTTAGCTCCTACGAGCAGTACTTC
CASSVVSSYEQYF
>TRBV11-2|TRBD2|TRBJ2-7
TGTGCCAGCAGCTCGTTACTAGCGGGAGGGCAAAAAGCCTACGAGCAGTACTTC
CASSSLLAGGQKAYEQYF
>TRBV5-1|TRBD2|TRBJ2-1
TGCGCCAGCAGCTTGGGACAACTAGCGGGAGACAATGAGCAGTTCTTC
CASSLGQLAGDNEQFF
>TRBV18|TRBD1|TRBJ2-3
TGTGCCAGCTCAAACCGACAGGGTTATAGATCTAACGCAGATACGCAGTATTTT
CASSNRQGYRSNADTQYF
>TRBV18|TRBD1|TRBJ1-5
TGTGCCAGCTCAGGACAGGGCGGAGGGGGCAATCAGCCCCAGCATTTT
CASSGQGGGGNQPQHF
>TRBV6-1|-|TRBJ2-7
TGTGCCAGCAGTGAGGCCCGTTCTGCACCCTACGAGCAGTACTTC
CASSEARSAPYEQYF
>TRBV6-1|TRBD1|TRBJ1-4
TGTGCCAGCAGACAGGGGGAGGTTGAAAAACTGTTTTTT
CASRQGEVEKLFF
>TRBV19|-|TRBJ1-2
TGTGCCAGTAGTATCGGCCAGGGTCGTGGCTACACCTTC
CASSIGQGRGYTF
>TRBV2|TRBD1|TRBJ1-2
TGTGCCAGCAGTAACCCGGGACAGGGGGCCGGTGGCTACACCTTC
CASSNPGQGAGGYTF
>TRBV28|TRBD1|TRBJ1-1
TGTGCCAGCAGGCCCTACTTGGGACAGGGAAAAACTGAAGCTTTCTTT
CASRPYLGQGKTEAFF
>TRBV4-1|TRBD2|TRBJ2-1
TGCGCCAGCAGCCAGGCACTAGCGGGAGTAATGAGGCAGTTCTTC
CASSQALAGVMRQFF